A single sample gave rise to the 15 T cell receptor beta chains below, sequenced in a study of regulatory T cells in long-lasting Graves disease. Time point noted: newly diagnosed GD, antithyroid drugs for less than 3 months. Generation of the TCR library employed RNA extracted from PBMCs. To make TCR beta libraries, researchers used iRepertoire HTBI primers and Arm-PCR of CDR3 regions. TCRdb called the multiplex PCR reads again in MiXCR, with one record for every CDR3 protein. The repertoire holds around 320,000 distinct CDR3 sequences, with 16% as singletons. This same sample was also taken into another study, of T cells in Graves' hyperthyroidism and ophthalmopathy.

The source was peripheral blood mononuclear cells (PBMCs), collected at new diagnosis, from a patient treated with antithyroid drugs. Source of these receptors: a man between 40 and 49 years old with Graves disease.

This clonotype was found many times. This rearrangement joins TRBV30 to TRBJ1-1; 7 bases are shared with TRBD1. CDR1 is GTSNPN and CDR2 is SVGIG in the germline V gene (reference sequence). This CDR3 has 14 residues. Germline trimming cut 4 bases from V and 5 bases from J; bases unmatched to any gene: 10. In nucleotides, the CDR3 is TGTGCCTGGACCCTACGGAGGGGGCGAACTGAAGCTTTCTTT. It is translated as CAWTLRRGRTEAFF.

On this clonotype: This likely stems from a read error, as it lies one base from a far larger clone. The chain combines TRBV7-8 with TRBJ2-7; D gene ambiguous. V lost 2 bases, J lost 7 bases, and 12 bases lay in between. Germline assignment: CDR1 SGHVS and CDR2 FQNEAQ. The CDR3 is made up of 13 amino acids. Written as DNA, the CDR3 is TGTGCCAGCAGCTTACATAGTGATAGTGAGCAGTACTTC. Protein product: CASSLHSDSEQYF. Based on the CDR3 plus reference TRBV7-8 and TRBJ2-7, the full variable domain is GAGVSQSPRYKVAKRGQDVALRCDPISGHVSLFWYQQALGQGPEFLTYFQNEAQLDKSGLPSDRFFAERPEGSVSTLKIQRTQQEDSAVYLCASSLHSDSEQYFGPGTRLTVT.

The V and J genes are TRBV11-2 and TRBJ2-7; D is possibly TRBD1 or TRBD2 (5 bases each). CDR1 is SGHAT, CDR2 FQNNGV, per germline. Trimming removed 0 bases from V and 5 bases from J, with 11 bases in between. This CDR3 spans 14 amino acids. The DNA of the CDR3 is TGTGCCAGCAGCTTAGACGGGGACCGCGACGAGCAGTACTTC. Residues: CASSLDGDRDEQYF.

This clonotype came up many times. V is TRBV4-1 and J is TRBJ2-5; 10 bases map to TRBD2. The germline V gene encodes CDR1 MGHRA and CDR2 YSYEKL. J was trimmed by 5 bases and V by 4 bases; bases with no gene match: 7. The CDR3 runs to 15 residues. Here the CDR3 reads CASSLLAGTDETQYF. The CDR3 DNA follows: TGCGCCAGCAGCCTACTAGCGGGGACCGACGAGACCCAGTACTTC.

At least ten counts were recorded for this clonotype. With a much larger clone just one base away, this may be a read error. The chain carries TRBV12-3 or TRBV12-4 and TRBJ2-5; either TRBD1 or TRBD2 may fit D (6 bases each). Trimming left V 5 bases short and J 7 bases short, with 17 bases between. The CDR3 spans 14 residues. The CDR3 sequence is CASSHVGGEGTQYF. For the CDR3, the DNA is TGTGCCAGCAGTCATGTGGGGGGCGAGGGGACCCAGTACTTC.

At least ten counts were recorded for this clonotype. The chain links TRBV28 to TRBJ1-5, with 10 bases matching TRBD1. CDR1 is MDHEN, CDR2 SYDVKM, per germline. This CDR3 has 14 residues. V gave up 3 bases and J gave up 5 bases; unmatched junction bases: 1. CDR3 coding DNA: TGTGCCAGCAGTTTCGGGACAGGGGATCAGCCCCAGCATTTT. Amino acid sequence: CASSFGTGDQPQHF.

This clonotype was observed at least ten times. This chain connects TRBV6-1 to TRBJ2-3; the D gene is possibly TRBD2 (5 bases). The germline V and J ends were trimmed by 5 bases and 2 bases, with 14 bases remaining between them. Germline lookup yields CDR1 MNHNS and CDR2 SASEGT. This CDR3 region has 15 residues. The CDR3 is CASSTPRGTTDTQYF. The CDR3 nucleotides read TGTGCCAGCAGTACCCCTCGGGGAACCACAGATACGCAGTATTTT.

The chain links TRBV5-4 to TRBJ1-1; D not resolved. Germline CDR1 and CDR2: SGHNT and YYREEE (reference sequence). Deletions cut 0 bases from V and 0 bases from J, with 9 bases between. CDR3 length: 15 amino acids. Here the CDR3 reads CASSLVSSMNTEAFF. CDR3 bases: TGTGCCAGCAGCTTGGTCAGTAGTATGAACACTGAAGCTTTCTTT.

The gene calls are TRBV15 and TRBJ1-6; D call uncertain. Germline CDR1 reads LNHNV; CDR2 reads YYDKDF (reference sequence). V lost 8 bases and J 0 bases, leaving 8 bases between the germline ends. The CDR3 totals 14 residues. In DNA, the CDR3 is TGTGCCACCGCAGCTAGCTCCTATAATTCACCCCTCCACTTT. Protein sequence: CATAASSYNSPLHF. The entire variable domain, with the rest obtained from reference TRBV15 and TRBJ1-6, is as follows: DAMVIQNPRYQVTQFGKPVTLSCSQTLNHNVMYWYQQKSSQAPKLLFHYYDKDFNNEADTPDNFQSRRPNTSFCFLDIRSPGLGDTAMYLCATAASSYNSPLHFGNGTRLTVT.

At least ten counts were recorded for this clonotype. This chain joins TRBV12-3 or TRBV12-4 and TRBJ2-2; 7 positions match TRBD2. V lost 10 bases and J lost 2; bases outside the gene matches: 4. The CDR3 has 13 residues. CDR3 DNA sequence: TGTGCCATTGCTAGCGGAAACACCGGGGAGCTGTTTTTT. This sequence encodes CAIASGNTGELFF.

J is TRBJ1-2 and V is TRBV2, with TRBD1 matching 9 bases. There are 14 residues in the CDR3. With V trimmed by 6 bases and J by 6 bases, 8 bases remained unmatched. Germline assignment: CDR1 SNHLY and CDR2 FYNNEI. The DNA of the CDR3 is TGTGCCAGCAGGGGCGACAGGGGGACGGATGGCTACACCTTC. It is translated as CASRGDRGTDGYTF. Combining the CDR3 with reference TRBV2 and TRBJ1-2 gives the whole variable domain EPEVTQTPSHQVTQMGQEVILRCVPISNHLYFYWYRQILGQKVEFLVSFYNNEISEKSEIFDDQFSVERPDGSNFTLKIRSTKLEDSAMYFCASRGDRGTDGYTFGSGTRLTVV.

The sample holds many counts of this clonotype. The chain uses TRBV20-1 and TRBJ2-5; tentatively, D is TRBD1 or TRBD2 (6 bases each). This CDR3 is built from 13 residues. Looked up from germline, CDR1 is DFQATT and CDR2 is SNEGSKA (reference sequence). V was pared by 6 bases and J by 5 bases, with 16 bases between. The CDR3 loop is CSAQRGGPETQYF. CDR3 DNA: TGCAGTGCCCAACGAGGGGGGCCCGAGACCCAGTACTTC.

The CDR3 DNA reads as TGTGCCACCAGCAGAGATCTCGGGACAGGGGGTGAAAAACTGTTTTTT. This translates into CATSRDLGTGGEKLFF. This chain joins TRBV15 and TRBJ1-4, with TRBD1 matching 11 bases. J gave up 7 bases and V 0 bases, and 4 bases lay outside the gene matches. The V gene's germline CDR1 is LNHNV and CDR2 YYDKDF (reference sequence). The CDR3 contains 16 residues.

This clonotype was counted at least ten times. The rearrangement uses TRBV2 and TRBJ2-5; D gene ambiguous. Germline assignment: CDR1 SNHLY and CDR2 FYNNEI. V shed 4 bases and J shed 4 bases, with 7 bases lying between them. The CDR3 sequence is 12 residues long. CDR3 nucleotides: TGTGCCAGCAGTGGGAGTACAGAGACCCAGTACTTC. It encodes CASSGSTETQYF.

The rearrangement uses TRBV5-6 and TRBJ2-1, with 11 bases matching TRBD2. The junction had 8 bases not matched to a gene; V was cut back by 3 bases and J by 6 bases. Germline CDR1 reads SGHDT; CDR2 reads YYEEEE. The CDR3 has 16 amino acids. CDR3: CASSSSPGLAANEQFF. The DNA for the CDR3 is TGTGCCAGCAGCTCAAGCCCGGGACTAGCGGCCAATGAGCAGTTCTTC. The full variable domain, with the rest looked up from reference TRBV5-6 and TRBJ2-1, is DAGVTQSPTHLIKTRGQQVTLRCSPKSGHDTVSWYQQALGQGPQFIFQYYEEEERQRGNFPDRFSGHQFPNYSSELNVNALLLGDSALYLCASSSSPGLAANEQFFGPGTRLTVL.